A single sample is the source of the 27 T cell receptor beta chains below, sequenced in a study of shared clonotypes between healthy human individuals. Using immunoSEQ multiplex PCR, the repertoire was profiled, and TCRdb retains in-frame clones only, with some absent. The table has roughly 1,000,000 clones, about 84% seen once. Material for sequencing was memory CD4+ T cells from PBMCs. The sample's subset: CD45RA-negative fraction. These receptors were obtained from a man aged 18 to 35 in good health. Some clones in this sample may be carry-over from other donors' samples.

The chain couples TRBV10-3 to TRBJ1-4; D gene ambiguous. The CDR3 totals 14 residues. In germline, CDR1 is ENHRY, CDR2 SYGVKD. Trimming stripped 6 bases from V and 0 bases from J, with 8 bases between. CDR3 sequence reads: CAISFTATNEKLFF. For the CDR3, the DNA is TGTGCCATCAGCTTCACTGCAACTAATGAAAAACTGTTTTTT.

The genes are TRBV20-1 and TRBJ2-7; D call uncertain. The CDR3 consists of 10 residues. The V gene lost 1 base and the J gene lost 6 bases, with 4 bases spanning the gap. The germline V gene encodes CDR1 DFQATT and CDR2 SNEGSKA (reference sequence). CDR3 in DNA: TGCAGTGCTAGAGTTCTCGAGCAGTACTTC. Its translation: CSARVLEQYF.

The chain uses TRBV6-6 and TRBJ2-7; 12 bases agree with TRBD2. V dropped 4 bases and J dropped 5; count of bases not matched to a gene: 6. This CDR3 spans 15 amino acids. The V gene's germline CDR1 is MNHNY and CDR2 SVGAGI (reference sequence). The CDR3 protein is CASSWLAGGPNEQYF. DNA of the CDR3: TGTGCCAGCAGTTGGCTAGCGGGAGGGCCCAACGAGCAGTACTTC.

The chain recombines TRBV6-6 with TRBJ2-5, with D perhaps matching TRBD1 (6 bases). The CDR3 sequence is 16 residues long. Trimming shortened V by 6 bases and J by 4 bases, and 21 bases separated the two germline ends. The germline V gene encodes CDR1 MNHNY and CDR2 SVGAGI (reference sequence). CDR3 in amino acids: CASRIEGKGVGETQYF. DNA of the CDR3: TGTGCCAGCAGAATAGAGGGGAAGGGGGTAGGAGAGACCCAGTACTTC.

The chain uses TRBV2 and TRBJ2-7; D is perhaps TRBD1 or TRBD2 (5 bases each). CDR3 size: 12 residues. Looked up from germline, CDR1 is SNHLY and CDR2 is FYNNEI. The V end was cut by 6 bases, the J end by 2 bases, with 8 bases between. The CDR3 region has the DNA TGTGCCAGCAGGGGACCGACCTACGAGCAGTACTTC. Residues: CASRGPTYEQYF. Filled out from reference TRBV2 and TRBJ2-7, the complete variable domain reads EPEVTQTPSHQVTQMGQEVILRCVPISNHLYFYWYRQILGQKVEFLVSFYNNEISEKSEIFDDQFSVERPDGSNFTLKIRSTKLEDSAMYFCASRGPTYEQYFGPGTRLTVT.

This clone was counted between two and nine times. The chain carries TRBV7-6 and TRBJ2-7, with D perhaps matching TRBD2 (6 bases). Germline V gene data show CDR1 as SGHVS and CDR2 as FNYEAQ. The CDR3 runs to 17 residues. V shed 0 bases and J shed 4 bases, with 19 bases lying between them. CDR3 protein: CASSLAGGNAGPYEQYF. CDR3 in DNA: TGTGCCAGCAGCTTAGCGGGAGGCAACGCGGGGCCTTACGAGCAGTACTTC.

CDR3 residues: CATNPLPGLAGLPYEQYF. In DNA, the CDR3 is TGTGCCACTAACCCTCTACCGGGACTAGCGGGACTCCCCTACGAGCAGTACTTC. The chain couples TRBV5-8 to TRBJ2-7; 13 nucleotides align to TRBD2. With V trimmed by 9 bases and J by 2 bases, 17 bases remained unmatched. This CDR3 has 18 amino acids. CDR1 is SGHTS, CDR2 YDEGEE, per germline. Full variable domain (outside the CDR3, taken from reference TRBV5-8 and TRBJ2-7): EAGVTQSPTHLIKTRGQQATLRCSPISGHTSVYWYQQALGLGLQFLLWYDEGEERNRGNFPPRFSGRQFPNYSSELNVNALELEDSALYLCATNPLPGLAGLPYEQYFGPGTRLTVT.

As regards this clone: This sample also contains other DNA sequences that code for the same CDR3. The chain has TRBV5-1 and TRBJ1-1, with 12 bases fitting TRBD1. The V segment lost 4 bases and the J segment 5 bases; nucleotides outside the gene matches: 9. The CDR3 loop spans 16 amino acids. Germline V gene lookup returns CDR1 SGHRS and CDR2 YFSETQ. The CDR3 coding sequence is TGCGCCAGCAGCCCCGGGACAGGGGGCGCCGGGACTGAAGCTTTCTTT. Amino acids: CASSPGTGGAGTEAFF.

The chain carries TRBV28 and TRBJ2-7; D is possibly TRBD1 or TRBD2 (5 bases each). Germline CDR1 MDHEN, CDR2 SYDVKM. Deletions cut 3 bases from V and 3 bases from J, with 12 bases between. This CDR3 has 14 residues. The CDR3 spells CASSLRGTFYEQYF. The CDR3 DNA is TGTGCCAGCAGTTTGAGGGGAACTTTCTACGAGCAGTACTTC.

The chain combines TRBV29-1 with TRBJ2-7; perhaps TRBD1 as D (6 bases). The CDR3 length is 13 residues. Trimming removed 6 bases at V and 3 bases at J, with 15 bases between. The germline V gene encodes CDR1 SQVTM and CDR2 ANQGSEA. CDR3 residues: CSVVGTKNYEQYF. CDR3 bases: TGCAGCGTCGTCGGGACAAAAAACTACGAGCAGTACTTC.

The CDR3 DNA reads as TGCGCCAGCAGCCCGGGGACAGGAGGCGTAAACTATGGCTACACCTTC. Translation gives CASSPGTGGVNYGYTF. This chain links TRBV5-1 with TRBJ1-2; 8 nucleotides agree with TRBD1. This CDR3 is built from 16 residues. The J segment lost 2 bases and the V segment lost 4 bases, leaving 10 bases of the junction unmatched. Germline V CDR1 and CDR2: SGHRS, YFSETQ.

Concerning this clone itself: The same CDR3 is also encoded by other DNA sequences in this sample. V is TRBV6-6 and J is TRBJ2-7; 8 bases are shared with TRBD1. The CDR3 runs 14 residues. V shed 2 bases and J 4 bases; nucleotides not matched to a gene: 4. Germline loops: CDR1 MNHNY, CDR2 SVGAGI (reference sequence). The CDR3 DNA reads as TGTGCCAGCAGTTACAGCCAGGGGGCTTACGAGCAGTACTTC. Translated: CASSYSQGAYEQYF.

To note about this clone: Other DNA sequences within the sample encode an identical CDR3. This sequence joins TRBV7-2 and TRBJ2-1; TRBD1 is a possible D gene (6 bases). The CDR3 spans 13 residues. The V end lost 3 bases, the J end lost 3 bases, and 6 bases lay between the germline ends. Germline V gene data show CDR1 as SGHTA and CDR2 as FQGNSA. The CDR3 nucleotides read TGTGCCAGCAGCTTGGACAGCTACAATGAGCAGTTCTTC. Translated, it gives CASSLDSYNEQFF.

The chain carries TRBV5-1 and TRBJ2-1; D could derive from TRBD1 or TRBD2 (5 bases each). V dropped 7 bases and J dropped 1 base, with 9 bases sitting between them. The length of the CDR3 is 13 residues. The germline V gene has CDR1 SGHRS and CDR2 YFSETQ. The CDR3 DNA sequence: TGCGCCAGCTTGGGACGGTCCTACAATGAGCAGTTCTTC. It codes for CASLGRSYNEQFF.

The rearrangement uses TRBV9 and TRBJ1-3; 9 positions agree with TRBD1. V lost 3 bases, J lost 4 bases, and 5 bases stayed unmatched. The CDR3 totals 15 residues. Germline CDR1 and CDR2: SGDLS and YYNGEE. The CDR3 region has the DNA TGTGCCAGCAGCGCCAAAGGACAGGGGGGAAACACCATATATTTT. Protein: CASSAKGQGGNTIYF.

The CDR3 nucleotides are TGTGCCAGCAGGCCACAGGGTTTTTCCTACGAGCAGTACTTC. Its protein product is CASRPQGFSYEQYF. This chain joins TRBV7-2 and TRBJ2-7; D perhaps matches TRBD1 (6 bases). Germline V gene lookup returns CDR1 SGHTA and CDR2 FQGNSA. V was shortened by 6 bases and J by 1 base, with 13 bases between the two germline ends. The CDR3 has 14 residues.

The count of this clone is one. This rearrangement joins TRBV6-5 to TRBJ2-7, with TRBD2 as a possible D gene (5 bases). The ends were cut back, 8 bases at V and 10 bases at J, with 18 bases in the middle. The CDR3 contains 12 residues. The germline CDR1 and CDR2 sequences are MNHEY and SVGAGI. The CDR3 DNA reads as TGTGCCAGCGGGCCACGGACTTTAATCCAGTACTTC. Its protein product is CASGPRTLIQYF.

This clone was found a few times. The CDR3 sequence is CARDSSGANVLTF. In DNA form, the CDR3 reads TGTGCCAGAGACAGCTCTGGGGCCAACGTCCTGACTTTC. V and J are TRBV2 and TRBJ2-6; possibly TRBD1 for D (5 bases). CDR3 length equals 13 residues. Between the trimmed V and J ends, which lost 9 bases and 0 bases, there was a span of 6 bases. CDR1 and CDR2 (germline): SNHLY, FYNNEI. The full variable domain, rest sourced from reference TRBV2 and TRBJ2-6, is EPEVTQTPSHQVTQMGQEVILRCVPISNHLYFYWYRQILGQKVEFLVSFYNNEISEKSEIFDDQFSVERPDGSNFTLKIRSTKLEDSAMYFCARDSSGANVLTFGAGSRLTVL.

This chain connects TRBV6-1 to TRBJ1-2; D remains ambiguous. CDR3 size: 14 residues. CDR1 and CDR2 from the germline V gene are MNHNS and SASEGT. The V end was cut by 7 bases, the J end by 4 bases, with 16 bases between. CDR3 nucleotides: TGTGCCAGCACCCTCCGGCCGAGAGGCTATGGCTACACCTTC. This sequence encodes CASTLRPRGYGYTF.

The chain recombines TRBV19 with TRBJ2-6, with D possibly matching TRBD1 (5 bases). Trimming shortened V by 6 bases and J by 2 bases, and 5 bases separated the two germline ends. The CDR3 length is 13 residues. Germline CDR1 and CDR2: LNHDA and SQIVND (reference sequence). The CDR3 DNA reads as TGTGCCAGTAGACAGGCTGGGGCCAACGTCCTGACTTTC. Encoded protein: CASRQAGANVLTF.

The chain carries TRBV28 and TRBJ1-5; maybe TRBD1 (6 bases). The CDR3 runs to 15 residues. Germline loops: CDR1 MDHEN, CDR2 SYDVKM. With 9 bases removed from V and 4 bases from J, the gap between germline ends came to 19 bases. CDR3 in amino acids: CASRRGGGENQPQHF. The CDR3 DNA reads as TGTGCCAGTAGACGTGGGGGGGGCGAAAATCAGCCCCAGCATTTT.

This clone was detected ten times or more. The rearrangement uses TRBV5-1 and TRBJ2-5; TRBD2 might be the D (5 bases). The CDR3 is 16 amino acids. Trimming took 4 bases from V and 4 from J, leaving 20 bases between them. Germline V gene sequence: CDR1 SGHRS, CDR2 YFSETQ. CDR3 sequence reads: CASSRGEGALGETQYF. CDR3 DNA: TGCGCCAGCAGCCGAGGTGAGGGCGCCCTTGGAGAGACCCAGTACTTC.

The gene calls are TRBV18 and TRBJ2-2; 7 bases fit TRBD2. The junction had 4 bases not matched to a gene; V was cut back by 2 bases and J by 1 base. Germline CDR1 and CDR2: KGHSH and LQKENI. This CDR3 is 16 amino acids long. The chain's CDR3 is CASSPILAMNTGELFF. The CDR3 DNA reads as TGTGCCAGCTCACCAATACTAGCGATGAACACCGGGGAGCTGTTTTTT.

This clone was counted a few times. CDR3 loop: CASSPTLGSRGGENEKLFF. In DNA, the CDR3 is TGTGCCAGCAGCCCAACTCTCGGCAGCAGGGGCGGCGAGAATGAAAAACTGTTTTTT. V and J are TRBV4-2 and TRBJ1-4, with a tentative D call TRBD1 (6 bases). V lost 4 bases, J lost 5 bases, and 26 bases lay in between. Germline CDR1 and CDR2: LGHNA and YNFKEQ. CDR3 length: 19 residues.

This chain uses TRBV28 with TRBJ1-5, with TRBD1 matching over 9 bases. Germline CDR1 and CDR2: MDHEN and SYDVKM. The CDR3 is 13 residues long. With V trimmed by 8 bases and J by 7 bases, 6 bases remained unmatched. The CDR3 loop reads CASVGTGLQPQHF. The CDR3 nucleotides read TGTGCCAGCGTAGGGACAGGGTTACAGCCCCAGCATTTT.

V is TRBV18 and J is TRBJ2-7; 8 nucleotides align to TRBD2. CDR3 length equals 15 residues. Germline V CDR1 and CDR2: KGHSH, LQKENI. V was pared by 3 bases and J by 6 bases, with 10 bases of the junction left unmatched. The chain's CDR3 is CASSPSNSGNGEQYF. CDR3 coding DNA: TGTGCCAGCTCACCGTCGAATAGCGGGAACGGCGAGCAGTACTTC.

This sequence joins TRBV18 and TRBJ2-3, with 7 bases identical to TRBD1. The V gene's germline CDR1 is KGHSH and CDR2 LQKENI. This CDR3 has 16 amino acids. J was trimmed by 2 bases and V by 3 bases; bases with no gene match: 8. CDR3 in DNA: TGTGCCAGCTCACCTGCAAGACAGGGTTTCACAGATACGCAGTATTTT. Translation gives CASSPARQGFTDTQYF.